A single sample is the source of the 18 T cell receptor beta chains below, sequenced in a study of radiation and T cells in renal cell carcinoma. Clones were sequenced by immunoSEQ multiplex PCR, and TCRdb holds only the in-frame ones, with some missing. This table has about 130,000 clones, 70% to 90% appearing once. As for time point: blood 2 weeks post-SBRT. Treatment specified: 15 Gy SBRT to primary tumor, nephrectomy 4 weeks later. The source material was blood, sampled from a patient whose treatment included radiotherapy and nephrectomy. The receptors here all came from an older woman with renal cell carcinoma.

This clone appeared once. This chain connects TRBV5-5 to TRBJ1-2; the match to TRBD1 covers 10 bases. Trimming removed 6 bases from V and 7 bases from J; junction bases left unmatched: 6. The CDR3 is 13 residues long. Germline CDR1 and CDR2: SGHKS and YYEKEE (reference sequence). CDR3 amino acids: CASTWDRGSGYTF. CDR3 coding DNA: TGTGCCAGCACCTGGGACAGGGGAAGTGGCTACACCTTC.

The chain uses TRBV13 and TRBJ1-4; 7 nucleotides agree with TRBD1. CDR3 length: 14 residues. V dropped 3 bases and J dropped 2; count of bases not matched to a gene: 0. Germline V gene sequence: CDR1 PRHDT, CDR2 FYEKMQ (reference sequence). The CDR3 DNA reads TGTGCCAGCAGCTTGGGACAGACTAATGAAAAACTGTTTTTT. This codes for CASSLGQTNEKLFF.

V gene TRBV28 combines with J gene TRBJ2-7; 10 bases are a match to TRBD1. The CDR3 sequence is 14 residues long. Germline CDR1 reads MDHEN; CDR2 reads SYDVKM. The V and J ends lost 6 bases and 3 bases, in that order; junction bases with no gene match: 5. As DNA, the CDR3 is TGTGCCAGCAGGCCCGGGACAGGGGTCTACGAGCAGTACTTC. Protein: CASRPGTGVYEQYF.

This clone was found a few times. The chain is built from TRBV6-1 and TRBJ2-7; 7 bases align to TRBD2. V shed 0 bases and J 3 bases; nucleotides not matched to a gene: 2. The CDR3 totals 14 residues. Germline V gene sequence: CDR1 MNHNS, CDR2 SASEGT. The CDR3 bases are TGTGCCAGCAGTGAAGCGGGGGGGAGCTACGAGCAGTACTTC. It yields the protein CASSEAGGSYEQYF.

The rearrangement links TRBV18 to TRBJ2-7, with 9 positions matching TRBD1. CDR3 length equals 14 residues. Germline assignment: CDR1 KGHSH and CDR2 LQKENI. V was clipped by 5 bases and J by 2 bases; unmatched bases: 4. CDR3 bases: TGTGCCAGCTCATACGGGACAGGGACCTACGAGCAGTACTTC. It specifies CASSYGTGTYEQYF.

V and J are TRBV7-9 and TRBJ1-1, with 10 positions matching TRBD1. CDR1 and CDR2 (germline): SEHNR, FQNEAQ (reference sequence). The V segment lost 3 bases and the J segment 4 bases; nucleotides outside the gene matches: 8. There are 16 residues in the CDR3. The CDR3 spells CASSLTGGRVSTEAFF. Written as DNA, the CDR3 is TGTGCCAGCAGCTTGACAGGGGGCAGAGTGAGCACTGAAGCTTTCTTT. The whole variable domain, filled in from reference TRBV7-9 and TRBJ1-1, reads DTGVSQNPRHKITKRGQNVTFRCDPISEHNRLYWYRQTLGQGPEFLTYFQNEAQLEKSRLLSDRFSAERPKGSFSTLEIQRTEQGDSAMYLCASSLTGGRVSTEAFFGQGTRLTVV.

This chain joins TRBV19 and TRBJ2-5; D not certain. This CDR3 region has 15 residues. V was pared by 3 bases and J by 0 bases, with 11 bases between. CDR1 LNHDA and CDR2 SQIVND come from the germline V gene (reference sequence). This CDR3 is CASSMRISDQETQYF. Here the CDR3 DNA reads TGTGCCAGTAGTATGAGAATCTCGGACCAAGAGACCCAGTACTTC.

Comment on this clone: The junction departs from germline at one end; a sequencing error may be responsible. The gene calls are TRBV10-1 and TRBJ1-5, with D possibly being TRBD1 (6 bases). The CDR3 spans 17 residues. Germline CDR1 WNHNN, CDR2 SYGVQD (reference sequence). The CDR3 nucleotides read TGCGCCGGCAGGGGTGCTGGTTGGAAGGCTAGCAATCAGCCCCAGCATTTT. Encoded protein: CAGRGAGWKASNQPQHF.

This clone was seen repeatedly, ten times or more. This chain joins TRBV5-4 and TRBJ2-4; D not certain. The germline CDR1 and CDR2 sequences are SGHNT and YYREEE (reference sequence). Trimming pared 4 bases from V and 2 bases from J, leaving 7 bases between. The length of the CDR3 is 13 residues. DNA of the CDR3: TGTGCCAGCAGCGACGTGACCAAAAACATTCAGTACTTC. Residues: CASSDVTKNIQYF.

The CDR3 nucleotides are TGTGCCAGCAGCCTCCGGACAGGCGGTGGTGCGCAAGAGACCCAGTACTTC. Translating gives CASSLRTGGGAQETQYF. The J gene is TRBJ2-5, the V gene TRBV9; 7 bases align to TRBD1. V gave up 4 bases and J gave up 2 bases; unmatched junction bases: 14. Germline-derived CDR1 and CDR2 are SGDLS and YYNGEE. The CDR3 loop spans 17 amino acids.

This chain connects TRBV10-2 to TRBJ1-6, with 7 bases lining up with TRBD1. Germline V lookup: CDR1 WSHSY, CDR2 SAAADI. CDR3 length: 14 amino acids. V was pared by 6 bases and J by 7 bases, with 6 bases of the junction left unmatched. The CDR3 protein is CASRADRANSPLHF. The CDR3 DNA reads as TGCGCCAGCAGGGCCGACAGGGCGAATTCACCCCTCCACTTT.

Here the CDR3 DNA reads TGTGCCAGCAGTCCACAGTATAGCAATCAGCCCCAGCATTTT. This encodes CASSPQYSNQPQHF. This chain joins TRBV2 and TRBJ1-5; D uncertain. The CDR3 sequence is 14 residues long. With 5 bases removed from V and 0 bases from J, the gap between germline ends came to 8 bases. Germline V gives CDR1 SNHLY, CDR2 FYNNEI.

The J gene is TRBJ2-5, the V gene TRBV5-8, with 8 bases that match TRBD1. The tail of the sequence fits TRBJ2-7 better, so the J call may be wrong. This CDR3 comprises 16 residues. Per germline, CDR1 SGHTS and CDR2 YDEGEE. CDR3 nucleotides: TGTGCCAGCAGCCCAATTCAACCGGGACAGGTCTACGAGCAGTACTTC. Translation gives CASSPIQPGQVYEQYF.

This chain links TRBV27 with TRBJ2-1, with 7 positions matching TRBD2. The V segment lost 3 bases and the J segment 4 bases; nucleotides outside the gene matches: 3. The CDR3 has 14 amino acids. Germline lookup yields CDR1 MNHEY and CDR2 SMNVEV (reference sequence). CDR3 nucleotides: TGTGCCAGCAGTTTCAACGGGGGGTACAATGAGCAGTTCTTC. This gives the protein CASSFNGGYNEQFF.

This clone occurred a few times. The chain combines TRBV6-5 with TRBJ1-5; 8 nucleotides align to TRBD1. Germline loops: CDR1 MNHEY, CDR2 SVGAGI. The CDR3 is 15 amino acids. The V and J ends lost 6 bases and 3 bases, in that order; junction bases with no gene match: 7. Here the CDR3 reads CASRPVDRANQPQHF. The CDR3 DNA follows: TGTGCCAGCAGACCGGTGGACAGGGCCAATCAGCCCCAGCATTTT.

The CDR3 coding sequence is TGTGCCGGCCCCGAGGGCGCTTCTGGCGGAAACATTCAGTACTTC. The encoded protein is CAGPEGASGGNIQYF. This sequence joins TRBV2 and TRBJ2-4, with D tentatively TRBD2 (5 bases). The CDR3 loop spans 15 amino acids. V gave up 11 bases and J gave up 6 bases, with 23 bases separating them. Germline CDR1 SNHLY, CDR2 FYNNEI.

The chain employs TRBV7-6 and TRBJ2-7, with TRBD1 as a possible D gene (6 bases). With 5 bases removed from V and 5 bases from J, the gap between germline ends came to 13 bases. Per germline, CDR1 SGHVS and CDR2 FNYEAQ. The CDR3 extends over 13 amino acids. The CDR3 DNA reads TGTGCCAGCAGCCAAGGGGGTAACCACGAGCAGTACTTC. Residues: CASSQGGNHEQYF.

This clone was observed many times. The chain links TRBV2 to TRBJ1-2; D ambiguous. The CDR3 sequence is 16 residues long. V shed 0 bases and J shed 3 bases, with 14 bases lying between them. The germline V gene encodes CDR1 SNHLY and CDR2 FYNNEI. The CDR3 is CASSEAPEGGDYGYTF. DNA of the CDR3: TGTGCCAGCAGTGAAGCTCCGGAGGGAGGTGACTATGGCTACACCTTC.